One sample yielded the 9 T cell receptor beta chains listed below, sequenced in a study of beta chain features in type 1 diabetes. Study-level points and caveats: The study found moderately but significantly shorter TCRB CDR3s in all four CD4+ subsets of Type 1 diabetes patients.

No antigen is known for these receptors. As every portion of the isolated RNA was reverse transcribed, the sequencing read expressed TCRB transcripts. TCRdb's copy holds only in-frame clones and misses some; the assay was immunoSEQ multiplex PCR. The top ten hold less than 0.15% of the sample, which has around 50,000 clones, roughly 47% seen once. The sample taken for sequencing was stem cell memory CD4+ T cells from blood. Source of these receptors: a man in his thirties or forties with type 1 diabetes.

The chain employs TRBV7-9 and TRBJ2-2; 9 bases line up with TRBD1. The CDR3 is made up of 15 amino acids. Germline V lookup: CDR1 SEHNR, CDR2 FQNEAQ (reference sequence). The V and J ends lost 4 bases and 5 bases, in that order; junction bases with no gene match: 5. The CDR3 DNA is TGTGCCAGCAGCTCAAACAGGGGGCCTACCGGGGAGCTGTTTTTT. Protein sequence: CASSSNRGPTGELFF.

This clone was found a few times. Germline and junction disagree at one end, which may indicate a read error. The genes are TRBV20-1 and TRBJ2-7, with D possibly TRBD1 on 5 matching bases. The CDR3 spans 10 residues. The V gene's germline CDR1 is DFQATT and CDR2 SNEGSKA (reference sequence). Here the CDR3 reads CSASLGQGMF. The CDR3 DNA sequence: TGCAGTGCTAGCTTGGGGCAGGGTATGTTC.

Only one count was recorded for this clone. The V gene is TRBV7-9, the J gene TRBJ2-7, with D tentatively TRBD2 (7 bases). The germline V gene has CDR1 SEHNR and CDR2 FQNEAQ (reference sequence). The CDR3 totals 15 residues. The V and J ends lost 5 bases and 0 bases respectively, with 14 bases between them. The CDR3 loop is CASSRGGGVSYEQYF. In nucleotides, the CDR3 is TGTGCCAGCAGCAGGGGGGGTGGGGTCTCCTACGAGCAGTACTTC.

The rearrangement links TRBV29-1 to TRBJ1-1; tentatively, D is TRBD1 (5 bases). Germline V gives CDR1 SQVTM, CDR2 ANQGSEA. The CDR3 totals 13 residues. The V and J ends lost 4 bases and 5 bases respectively, with 14 bases between them. The DNA of the CDR3 is TGCAGCGTTGGTGTAGGGGTACTAACTGAAGCTTTCTTT. Protein product: CSVGVGVLTEAFF. Variable domain in full (rest from reference TRBV29-1 and TRBJ1-1): SAVISQKPSRDICQRGTSLTIQCQVDSQVTMMFWYRQQPGQSLTLIATANQGSEATYESGFVIDKFPISRPNLTFSTLTVSNMSPEDSSIYLCSVGVGVLTEAFFGQGTRLTVV.

The J gene is TRBJ2-5, the V gene TRBV15; 8 bases map to TRBD1. Looked up from germline, CDR1 is LNHNV and CDR2 is YYDKDF (reference sequence). The CDR3 loop spans 16 amino acids. Germline trimming cut 1 base from V and 7 bases from J; bases unmatched to any gene: 11. The CDR3 spells CATSRALQGARGTQYF. Here the CDR3 DNA reads TGTGCCACCAGCAGAGCCTTGCAGGGGGCGCGTGGGACCCAGTACTTC. Full variable domain (outside the CDR3, taken from reference TRBV15 and TRBJ2-5): DAMVIQNPRYQVTQFGKPVTLSCSQTLNHNVMYWYQQKSSQAPKLLFHYYDKDFNNEADTPDNFQSRRPNTSFCFLDIRSPGLGDTAMYLCATSRALQGARGTQYFGPGTRLLVL.

This clone turned up a few times. V gene TRBV9 combines with J gene TRBJ2-7; TRBD2 is a possible D gene (5 bases). The V end was cut by 5 bases, the J end by 5 bases, with 8 bases between. CDR1 is SGDLS and CDR2 is YYNGEE in the germline V gene. The CDR3 sequence is 11 residues long. The CDR3 loop reads CASSIGNEQYF. The CDR3 DNA reads TGTGCCAGCAGTATCGGGAACGAGCAGTACTTC.

In its sample, this clone was seen a few times. The chain is built from TRBV4-2 and TRBJ2-5, with 13 bases that match TRBD2. The CDR3 totals 16 residues. Unmatched junction bases numbered 11, after V lost 6 bases and J lost 7 bases. Germline V gene lookup returns CDR1 LGHNA and CDR2 YNFKEQ. In DNA form, the CDR3 reads TGTGCCAGCAGTCCGAGGACTAGCGGGAGTGGAGGGACCCAGTACTTC. Amino acid sequence: CASSPRTSGSGGTQYF.

This clone has only a few counts. Other nucleotide sequences in the sample specify the same CDR3. V is TRBV28 and J is TRBJ2-7; 8 bases align to TRBD1. Trimming at V came to 2 bases and at J to 4 bases, leaving 1 base not matched to a gene. This CDR3 region has 13 residues. The germline V gene has CDR1 MDHEN and CDR2 SYDVKM. The CDR3 region is CASSLGQGYEQYF. The CDR3 region has the DNA TGTGCCAGCAGTTTAGGACAGGGATACGAGCAGTACTTC.

The table lists this clone with a count of one. The rearrangement joins TRBV6-5 to TRBJ2-1, with D unclear. Trimming cost V 10 bases and J 0 bases, with 13 bases left between them. There are 14 residues in the CDR3. Germline values: CDR1 MNHEY, CDR2 SVGAGI. CDR3 nucleotides: TGTGCCACGGCTGAGGTTAGCTCCTACAATGAGCAGTTCTTC. This translates into CATAEVSSYNEQFF.